Listed here are 5 T cell receptor beta chains from one sample, sequenced in a study of identical twins. Via MiXCR, TCRdb re-called the 5' RACE reads, giving one row per CDR3 protein. Of approximately 280,000 distinct CDR3 sequences in the sample, approximately 8.5% were seen once. This sample also appeared in a second study, on yellow fever vaccine responses in identical twins.

The sample comprised memory (CD45RO+) T cells sorted from blood. Receptor source: a young woman in good health.

The chain joins TRBV5-1 to TRBJ2-5; D unclear. V was shortened by 0 bases and J by 2 bases, with 8 bases between the two germline ends. The CDR3 loop spans 14 amino acids. The germline V gene encodes CDR1 SGHRS and CDR2 YFSETQ. CDR3 protein: CASSLAVGQETQYF. CDR3 DNA sequence: TGCGCCAGCAGCTTGGCTGTGGGACAAGAGACCCAGTACTTC. The full variable domain, with the rest looked up from reference TRBV5-1 and TRBJ2-5, is KAGVTQTPRYLIKTRGQQVTLSCSPISGHRSVSWYQQTPGQGLQFLFEYFSETQRNKGNFPGRFSGRQFSNSRSEMNVSTLELGDSALYLCASSLAVGQETQYFGPGTRLLVL.

This clonotype was seen repeatedly, ten times or more. The CDR3 region is CASSLASGTYEQYF. The CDR3, as DNA: TGTGCCAGCAGTTTGGCTAGCGGGACCTACGAGCAGTACTTC. The chain carries TRBV12-3 or TRBV12-4 and TRBJ2-7; 9 positions agree with TRBD2. Germline trimming cut 3 bases from V and 2 bases from J; bases unmatched to any gene: 2. CDR3 size: 14 residues.

The chain joins TRBV19 to TRBJ1-5; no definite D call. Germline loops: CDR1 LNHDA, CDR2 SQIVND (reference sequence). V lost 6 bases to trimming and J lost 7 bases, with 10 bases between them. This CDR3 has 12 residues. The CDR3 region has the DNA TGTGCCAGTAGCGGGAATTCCCAGCCCCAGCATTTT. Residues: CASSGNSQPQHF.

The CDR3 region is CSASGTGSGNTIYF. DNA of the CDR3: TGCAGTGCTAGTGGGACAGGCTCTGGAAACACCATATATTTT. The rearrangement joins TRBV20-1 to TRBJ1-3; 8 nucleotides align to TRBD1. Germline trimming cut 3 bases from V and 0 bases from J; bases unmatched to any gene: 1. Germline V gene data show CDR1 as DFQATT and CDR2 as SNEGSKA (reference sequence). The length of the CDR3 is 14 residues.

The V gene is TRBV20-1, the J gene TRBJ2-7; no definite D call. Trimming left V 0 bases short and J 3 bases short, with 12 bases between. Looked up from germline, CDR1 is DFQATT and CDR2 is SNEGSKA (reference sequence). There are 14 residues in the CDR3. CDR3 region: CSARDNLGLYEQYF. The CDR3 region has the DNA TGCAGTGCTAGAGATAACCTAGGTCTCTACGAGCAGTACTTC.